This TCR beta chain was identified during a study of CD8+CD57+ T cells in acquired aplastic anemia. General study points: Between patients and controls, around 30 CD8+ CDR3 sequences were found in common. Levels of CD8+ Simpson's diversity were not significantly distinct in patients versus controls.

CDR1 and CDR2 (germline): SGHRS, YFSETQ. The CDR3 has 15 residues. The V and J ends lost 3 bases and 7 bases, in that order; junction bases with no gene match: 8. This clonotype has a single count. The target antigen is unknown. The CDR3 ends on some other residue instead of the conserved phenylalanine or tryptophan, so this is likely a read error. Both TCR beta VDJ combination and CDR3 sequence profiling were carried out. Genomic DNA was the template for this profiling. One entry per CDR3 protein results from TCRdb running MiXCR on the reads. The repertoire holds around 250,000 distinct CDR3 sequences, 55% to 65% seen once, with under 8.5% in the top ten.

This clonotype was sampled from a human donor with severe aplastic anemia or a healthy control (not recorded which). The sample taken for sequencing was sorted CD4+, CD8+, or CD8+CD57+ T cells (not recorded which) from PBMCs. V is TRBV5-1 and J is TRBJ2-2; 8 bases agree with TRBD2. The CDR3 DNA follows: TGCGCCAGCAGCTCCATAGCGGGGTCTAGCGGGGAGCTGTTTTCC. It encodes CASSSIAGSSGELFS.